This TCR beta chain was sequenced for a study of T cell changes during pregnancy in multiple sclerosis. Generated by immunoSEQ multiplex PCR, the TCRdb table keeps only in-frame clones and is missing some. The data hold almost 25,000 clones, with approximately 90% observed a single time. Germline CDR1 is SGHRS and CDR2 is YFSETQ. Trimming took off 4 bases at V and 8 bases at J, with 17 bases between the two ends. The CDR3 consists of 14 residues. The gene calls are TRBV5-1 and TRBJ2-3; D possibly corresponds to TRBD2 (6 bases). This clonotype originated in a female donor in good health, enrolled as a control in a pregnancy study. Sequenced here: CD4+ T cells from peripheral blood mononuclear cells, sampled in the first trimester of pregnancy. For the CDR3, the DNA is TGCGCCAGCAGCCCGGTGACTAGTACGGGTACGCAGTATTTT. It encodes CASSPVTSTGTQYF.